The 5 T cell receptor beta chains below all came from one sample that was sequenced in a study of blood T cell repertoires in COVID-19. Here immunoSEQ multiplex PCR was the method, and the copy in TCRdb shows in-frame clones only, minus some. This table holds hundreds of thousands of clones, about 85% found once. Material for sequencing was peripheral blood. These receptors were obtained from a woman aged 18 to 35 who had recovered from COVID-19.

This chain uses TRBV5-1 with TRBJ2-1; TRBD2 matches at 7 bases. Germline lookup yields CDR1 SGHRS and CDR2 YFSETQ. The CDR3 covers 17 residues. After removal of 1 base from V and 0 bases from J, the junction contained 7 bases not matched to a gene. CDR3 sequence (DNA): TGCGCCAGCAGCTTGTGGGCTAGCGGTTCCTCCTACAATGAGCAGTTCTTC. Amino acids: CASSLWASGSSYNEQFF.

The V call is TRBV14, the J call TRBJ1-4, with 8 bases that match TRBD1. CDR3 size: 16 residues. The germline V gene has CDR1 SGHDN and CDR2 FVKESK. Trimming at V came to 1 base and at J to 4 bases, leaving 5 bases not matched to a gene. The CDR3 reads CASSQGTGTFNEKLFF. The CDR3 bases are TGTGCCAGCAGCCAAGGGACAGGGACCTTTAATGAAAAACTGTTTTTT.

Notes on this clone: This sample also contains other DNA sequences that code for the same CDR3. This chain links TRBV6-5 with TRBJ2-5; D not certain. Trimming shortened V by 0 bases and J by 4 bases, and 3 bases separated the two germline ends. The CDR3 is 12 residues long. Per the germline V gene, CDR1 is MNHEY and CDR2 is SVGAGI. This CDR3 reads CASSYSGETQYF. In DNA form, the CDR3 reads TGTGCCAGCAGTTACTCCGGAGAGACCCAGTACTTC.

In its sample, this clone was seen once. This rearrangement joins TRBV5-8 to TRBJ2-1, with D tentatively TRBD1 (5 bases). Trimming took off 2 bases at V and 5 bases at J, with 17 bases between the two ends. CDR3 length: 16 amino acids. CDR1 is SGHTS, CDR2 YDEGEE, per germline. In DNA form, the CDR3 reads TGTGCCAGCAGCTTCTGGGGCACCGCACCGAACAATGAGCAGTTCTTC. Residues: CASSFWGTAPNNEQFF.

The chain uses TRBV5-8 and TRBJ1-1; 7 nucleotides align to TRBD1. CDR3 size: 15 residues. J was trimmed by 1 base and V by 4 bases; bases with no gene match: 7. Germline CDR1 reads SGHTS; CDR2 reads YDEGEE. CDR3 sequence reads: CASSLAGTANTEAFF. The DNA of the CDR3 is TGTGCCAGCAGCCTAGCCGGGACAGCGAACACTGAAGCTTTCTTT.